Described below is a single T cell receptor beta chain sequence and its context. Sequencing used immunoSEQ multiplex PCR; TCRdb keeps in-frame clones, though not all of them. The sample contains 80,000 to 100,000 clones, about 91% of which appear only once. V trimming: 2 bases; J trimming: 5 bases; junction bases outside the gene matches: 3. In germline, CDR1 is KGHSH, CDR2 LQKENI. The CDR3 is 15 residues long. This entry belongs to a study of technical replicates of blood from several donors. The receptor was derived from a human donor in good health. The J gene is TRBJ1-2, the V gene TRBV18; 12 bases fit TRBD1. Source material: T cells isolated from PBMCs. Here the CDR3 DNA reads TGTGCCAGCTCACCATGGGGACAGGGGGCTTATGGCTACACCTTC. Its protein is CASSPWGQGAYGYTF.